A single sample is the source of the 26 T cell receptor beta chains below, sequenced in a study of Graves' ophthalmopathy and Graves' hyperthyroidism. RNA transcripts yielded amplified TCR beta CDR3 regions. Investigators did first-round RT-PCR with HTBI primers, then second-round multiplex PCR. TCRdb fed the multiplex PCR reads into MiXCR, producing one record per CDR3 protein. The data contain 620,000 or so distinct CDR3 sequences, 22% of them seen just once; the ten biggest clones take up approximately 7.7%. Sequenced sample: peripheral blood. Receptors originate from a woman in her late teens or twenties with stable Graves' hyperthyroidism. Some clones in this sample may be carry-over from other donors' samples.

This clonotype is a singleton in its sample. The chain employs TRBV12-3 or TRBV12-4 and TRBJ1-2; 7 positions match TRBD1. The CDR3 runs to 13 residues. With 6 bases clipped from V and 8 bases from J, the junction kept 9 bases outside the gene matches. The CDR3 DNA sequence: TGTGCCAGCAGAACCGGGACAGCCTCCGGCTACACCTTC. Translation: CASRTGTASGYTF.

This sequence joins TRBV29-1 and TRBJ2-2; 11 nucleotides match TRBD1. Trimming removed 5 bases from V and 9 bases from J; junction bases left unmatched: 11. This CDR3 region has 15 residues. CDR1 and CDR2 from the germline V gene are SQVTM and ANQGSEA. The CDR3 DNA follows: TGCAGCGTTTATCCTAGGACAGGGGGCGGCCGGGAGCTGTTTTTT. Its protein is CSVYPRTGGGRELFF.

The rearrangement links TRBV6-5 to TRBJ1-2, with D unresolved. The CDR3 length is 15 residues. Per the germline V gene, CDR1 is MNHEY and CDR2 is SVGAGI. Trimming removed 4 bases at V and 1 base at J, with 13 bases between. CDR3: CASSWARGFNYGYTF. DNA of the CDR3: TGTGCCAGCAGTTGGGCGAGAGGGTTTAACTATGGCTACACCTTC.

This clonotype was counted ten times or more. The chain links TRBV11-2 to TRBJ2-5, with 10 bases that match TRBD2. Trimming cost V 7 bases and J 0 bases; bases outside gene matches: 5. CDR3 length equals 15 residues. CDR1 and CDR2 (germline): SGHAT, FQNNGV. CDR3 sequence reads: CASTPSGGDQETQYF. In DNA, the CDR3 is TGTGCCAGCACCCCCAGCGGGGGGGACCAAGAGACCCAGTACTTC.

The rearrangement uses TRBV11-2 and TRBJ2-2; D is undetermined. This CDR3 is built from 13 residues. V lost 5 bases, J lost 5 bases, and 9 bases lay in between. The V gene's germline CDR1 is SGHAT and CDR2 FQNNGV. CDR3 sequence (DNA): TGTGCCAGCAGCCAGTTGGGGACCGGGGAGCTGTTTTTT. Residues: CASSQLGTGELFF.

This clonotype was recorded a few times. This sequence joins TRBV11-2 and TRBJ2-2; TRBD2 matches at 8 bases. There are 13 residues in the CDR3. The trim removed 10 bases at V and 6 bases at J, leaving 7 bases unmatched. Germline CDR1 reads SGHAT; CDR2 reads FQNNGV. The CDR3 sequence is CATGGATSGELFF. Here the CDR3 DNA reads TGTGCCACGGGGGGGGCCACCTCCGGGGAGCTGTTTTTT.

This clonotype has only a few counts. V usage is TRBV29-1 and J usage is TRBJ1-5; D is undetermined. The CDR3 spans 10 residues. Germline values: CDR1 SQVTM, CDR2 ANQGSEA. V lost 5 bases, J lost 3 bases, and 2 bases lay in between. The CDR3 region has the DNA TGCAGCGTTTTCAATCAGCCCCAGCATTTT. Amino acids: CSVFNQPQHF.

This clonotype was picked up many times. The chain combines TRBV10-1 with TRBJ1-2; 10 nucleotides agree with TRBD1. The CDR3 length is 17 residues. J was trimmed by 2 bases and V by 6 bases; bases with no gene match: 12. From germline, CDR1 is WNHNN and CDR2 SYGVQD (reference sequence). CDR3 loop: CASREGQGTPKNYGYTF. CDR3 coding DNA: TGCGCCAGCAGAGAGGGACAGGGGACACCAAAAAACTATGGCTACACCTTC.

On this clonotype: Germline and junction disagree at one end, which may indicate a read error. The chain carries TRBV12-3 or TRBV12-4 and TRBJ1-2; D remains unclear. This CDR3 contains 11 residues. The CDR3 region has the DNA TGTGCCAGCAGTTCCGGTTATGGCTACAGCTTC. Its translation is CASSSGYGYSF.

This clonotype has a count of ten or more. This CDR3 reads CSASRTDYNEQFF. The CDR3 DNA follows: TGCAGTGCTAGTAGGACAGACTACAATGAGCAGTTCTTC. The chain links TRBV20-1 to TRBJ2-1; D might be TRBD1 (6 bases). The CDR3 contains 13 residues. CDR1 and CDR2 from the germline V gene are DFQATT and SNEGSKA (reference sequence). V was cut by 3 bases and J by 3 bases, with 9 bases left in between.

This clonotype appeared many times. This rearrangement joins TRBV2 to TRBJ2-7; TRBD2 might be the D (6 bases). There are 13 residues in the CDR3. CDR1 is SNHLY and CDR2 is FYNNEI in the germline V gene. Trimming stripped 4 bases from V and 2 bases from J, with 9 bases between. CDR3 DNA: TGTGCCAGCAGTGCGGAGGGCCCCTACGAGCAGTACTTC. Translating gives CASSAEGPYEQYF.

The J gene is TRBJ2-5, the V gene TRBV7-6; 8 nucleotides align to TRBD2. The CDR3 contains 15 residues. Looked up from germline, CDR1 is SGHVS and CDR2 is FNYEAQ. Trimming took 6 bases from V and 1 from J; bases not matched to a gene: 7. The CDR3 nucleotides read TGTGCCAGCAGTCCCCGGACTAGCCCCCAAGAGACCCAGTACTTC. Residues: CASSPRTSPQETQYF. Full variable domain (remainder filled in from reference TRBV7-6 and TRBJ2-5): GAGVSQSPRYKVTKRGQDVALRCDPISGHVSLYWYRQALGQGPEFLTYFNYEAQQDKSGLPNDRFSAERPEGSISTLTIQRTEQRDSAMYRCASSPRTSPQETQYFGPGTRLLVL.

CDR3 coding DNA: TGTGCCAGCAGGCACACAGGGTTATCTAACTATGGCTACACCTTC. It specifies CASRHTGLSNYGYTF. The chain links TRBV7-9 to TRBJ1-2, with TRBD1 as a possible D gene (6 bases). The CDR3 loop spans 15 amino acids. Per germline, CDR1 SEHNR and CDR2 FQNEAQ (reference sequence). Trimming left V 6 bases short and J 0 bases short, with 14 bases between.

The table lists this clonotype with many counts. This chain links TRBV5-5 with TRBJ2-7; perhaps TRBD1 as D (5 bases). V was pared by 1 base and J by 4 bases, with 12 bases between. Looked up from germline, CDR1 is SGHKS and CDR2 is YYEKEE (reference sequence). There are 14 residues in the CDR3. The CDR3 nucleotides read TGTGCCAGCAGCTTGTATCTTGGACAATACGAGCAGTACTTC. Residues: CASSLYLGQYEQYF.

The sample holds many counts of this clonotype. The chain has TRBV5-6 and TRBJ1-2, with D possibly being TRBD1 (6 bases). The CDR3 is made up of 15 amino acids. V was trimmed by 0 bases and J by 7 bases, leaving 16 bases between them. The germline V gene has CDR1 SGHDT and CDR2 YYEEEE. The CDR3 DNA reads TGTGCCAGCAGCTTGGTTACAGGGAGGTCGGGTGGCTACACCTTC. Its protein product is CASSLVTGRSGGYTF.

This clonotype was detected ten times or more. The chain joins TRBV9 to TRBJ2-5; 12 nucleotides line up with TRBD2. CDR1 and CDR2 from the germline V gene are SGDLS and YYNGEE. The ends lost 3 bases at V and 5 bases at J; junction bases unmatched: 8. The CDR3 spans 16 residues. In nucleotides, the CDR3 is TGTGCCAGCAGCGATTCTAGCGGGAGGGTCCGGGAGACCCAGTACTTC. Encoded protein: CASSDSSGRVRETQYF.

This clonotype has at least ten counts. This chain connects TRBV9 to TRBJ2-7, with 7 bases fitting TRBD1. The CDR3 is 13 amino acids. Germline V gene data show CDR1 as SGDLS and CDR2 as YYNGEE. Unmatched junction bases numbered 6, after V lost 3 bases and J lost 6 bases. CDR3 in amino acids: CASSGQGPGEQYF. CDR3 in DNA: TGTGCCAGCAGCGGACAGGGTCCGGGCGAGCAGTACTTC.

In this sample, this clonotype turned up a few times. This chain links TRBV30 with TRBJ1-2; 8 bases are a match to TRBD1. The J segment lost 5 bases and the V segment lost 7 bases, leaving 6 bases of the junction unmatched. Germline V gene sequence: CDR1 GTSNPN, CDR2 SVGIG (reference sequence). The length of the CDR3 is 12 residues. The CDR3 DNA sequence: TGTGCCTCGGACAGGGAGCGGTATGGCTACACCTTC. Amino acid sequence: CASDRERYGYTF.

Comments on this clonotype: A read error is possible here, since a much larger clone lies one base away. The chain employs TRBV30 and TRBJ1-2, with unresolved D. The CDR3 consists of 14 residues. Germline V CDR1 and CDR2: GTSNPN, SVGIG (reference sequence). The germline V and J ends were trimmed by 2 bases and 9 bases, with 19 bases remaining between them. The CDR3 nucleotides read TGTGCCTGGAGTCCCCGGGCCCTCCGTTTCAGCTACACCTTC. Translated: CAWSPRALRFSYTF.

The V and J genes are TRBV29-1 and TRBJ2-7, with D perhaps matching TRBD1 or TRBD2 (7 bases each). The CDR3 extends over 14 amino acids. The germline V gene has CDR1 SQVTM and CDR2 ANQGSEA. V was trimmed by 6 bases and J by 6 bases, leaving 21 bases between them. CDR3 in DNA: TGCAGCGTCCCCATGAGCGGGACAGTCGGCGAGCAGTACTTC. Encoded protein: CSVPMSGTVGEQYF.

CDR3 protein: CANHRQLGSYGYTF. The CDR3 DNA follows: TGCGCCAACCACCGACAGTTAGGGTCCTATGGCTACACCTTC. The chain combines TRBV10-2 with TRBJ1-2, with D possibly TRBD1 on 5 matching bases. V lost 10 bases and J 4 bases, leaving 19 bases between the germline ends. Germline assignment: CDR1 WSHSY and CDR2 SAAADI. The CDR3 runs 14 residues.

This clonotype was observed many times. The chain couples TRBV30 to TRBJ2-5; D is unresolved. This CDR3 has 14 amino acids. The germline CDR1 and CDR2 sequences are GTSNPN and SVGIG (reference sequence). Between the trimmed V and J ends, which lost 5 bases and 1 base, there was a span of 14 bases. The CDR3 DNA reads TGTGCCTGGGCCCGCCTCGCGCTCCAAGAGACCCAGTACTTC. This codes for CAWARLALQETQYF. Full variable domain (missing parts from reference TRBV30 and TRBJ2-5): SQTIHQWPATLVQPVGSPLSLECTVEGTSNPNLYWYRQAAGRGLQLLFYSVGIGQISSEVPQNLSASRPQDRQFILSSKKLLLSDSGFYLCAWARLALQETQYFGPGTRLLVL.

The rearrangement links TRBV19 to TRBJ1-5; 10 nucleotides line up with TRBD1. This CDR3 region has 14 residues. V shed 8 bases and J 5 bases; nucleotides not matched to a gene: 6. Germline V CDR1 and CDR2: LNHDA, SQIVND (reference sequence). CDR3 coding DNA: TGTGCCAGTCAGGGGGGGACAGGGGATCAGCCCCAGCATTTT. It translates to CASQGGTGDQPQHF. Variable domain in full (rest from reference TRBV19 and TRBJ1-5): DGGITQSPKYLFRKEGQNVTLSCEQNLNHDAMYWYRQDPGQGLRLIYYSQIVNDFQKGDIAEGYSVSREKKESFPLTVTSAQKNPTAFYLCASQGGTGDQPQHFGDGTRLSIL.

Many counts were recorded for this clonotype. V is TRBV28 and J is TRBJ2-5; D uncertain. The V end lost 6 bases, the J end lost 5 bases, and 13 bases lay between the germline ends. Germline loops: CDR1 MDHEN, CDR2 SYDVKM. CDR3 length: 13 amino acids. This chain's CDR3 is CASSNGGPETQYF. For the CDR3, the DNA is TGTGCCAGCAGCAATGGTGGGCCGGAGACCCAGTACTTC.

The table lists this clonotype with many counts. The chain uses TRBV15 and TRBJ1-1; D is ambiguous. Per germline, CDR1 LNHNV and CDR2 YYDKDF (reference sequence). V was cut by 0 bases and J by 1 base, with 3 bases left in between. The CDR3 loop spans 13 amino acids. The CDR3 spells CATSRERNTEAFF. The CDR3 DNA is TGTGCCACCAGCAGAGAACGGAACACTGAAGCTTTCTTT. Full variable domain (outside the CDR3, taken from reference TRBV15 and TRBJ1-1): DAMVIQNPRYQVTQFGKPVTLSCSQTLNHNVMYWYQQKSSQAPKLLFHYYDKDFNNEADTPDNFQSRRPNTSFCFLDIRSPGLGDTAMYLCATSRERNTEAFFGQGTRLTVV.

This clonotype was recorded at least ten times. This chain connects TRBV6-2 or TRBV6-3 to TRBJ2-5; 8 bases are a match to TRBD1. The CDR3 contains 14 residues. Germline CDR1 and CDR2: MNHEY and SVGEGT. V shed 6 bases, J shed 5 bases, and the junction held 8 bases outside the gene matches. The CDR3 sequence is CASSPTGERETQYF. The CDR3 DNA follows: TGTGCCAGCAGCCCGACAGGGGAACGGGAGACCCAGTACTTC.